These T cell receptor beta chains were read from a single sample in a study of blood T cell repertoires in COVID-19. The data were produced by immunoSEQ multiplex PCR, yet TCRdb's version contains in-frame clones alone and is incomplete. The sample contains tens of thousands of clones, roughly 80% of which appear only once. The specimen sequenced was peripheral blood. These receptors were taken from a woman in her sixties or seventies with acute or convalescent COVID-19. Each CDR3 is given with its conserved first and last residue. A D gene is named only where the DNA matches it firmly. A clone size is listed for some rows: how often the clone was seen (once, few, many), or a class if it is expanded.

J	V	D	size	CDR3	DNA
TRBJ2-1	TRBV4-1	TRBD2	NA	CASSQDIAGGSNEQFF	TGCGCCAGCAGCCAAGATATAGCGGGGGGTTCTAATGAGCAGTTCTTC
TRBJ2-4	TRBV18	TRBD1	NA	CASSRGQGTGDIQYF	TGTGCCAGCTCTCGCGGACAGGGGACGGGGGACATTCAGTACTTC
TRBJ1-1	TRBV7-2	NA	NA	CASSFNFGTEAFF	TGTGCCAGCAGCTTCAACTTTGGCACTGAAGCTTTCTTT
TRBJ2-1	TRBV11-3	NA	once	CASSGTKNEQFF	TGTGCCAGCAGCGGTACTAAGAATGAGCAGTTCTTC
TRBJ2-7	TRBV6-6	TRBD1	NA	CASSGDRGLNEQYF	TGTGCCAGCAGTGGTGACAGGGGGCTCAACGAGCAGTACTTC
TRBJ1-1	TRBV29-1	TRBD1	NA	CSMDRAGEAFF	TGCAGCATGGACAGGGCTGGTGAAGCTTTCTTT
TRBJ2-3	TRBV19	NA	NA	CASSIGDLTQNTQYF	TGTGCCAGTAGTATAGGGGACTTAACTCAGAATACGCAGTATTTT
TRBJ2-1	TRBV5-1	TRBD2	NA	CASSPGGASGRYNEQFF	TGCGCCAGCAGCCCGGGAGGGGCTAGCGGGCGCTACAATGAGCAGTTCTTC
TRBJ1-6	TRBV15	NA	NA	CATSRGDAHNSPLHF	TGTGCCACCAGCAGGGGAGACGCCCACAATTCACCCCTCCACTTT
TRBJ2-1	TRBV19	TRBD2	NA	CASSTGTSGVSYNEQFF	TGTGCCAGTAGCACCGGGACTAGCGGCGTGTCCTACAATGAGCAGTTCTTC